This T cell receptor (beta chain) was identified in a study of T cells in Graves' hyperthyroidism and ophthalmopathy. Overall study context: Prior to any treatment, at the point of initial diagnosis, peripheral blood was collected.

Orbital computed tomography, thyroid ultrasound, serum thyroxine and TRAb, and clinical symptoms together informed the diagnoses. Using more than 8 ml of fresh peripheral blood, PBMCs were prepared. From germline, CDR1 is DFQATT and CDR2 SNEGSKA (reference sequence). The CDR3 is made up of 13 amino acids. The V end was cut by 5 bases, the J end by 5 bases, with 13 bases between. Amplification of TCR beta CDR3 regions was performed using RNA transcripts as template. The TCR CDR3 first-round RT-PCR relied on the HTBI primer set. TCRdb used MiXCR to reprocess the multiplex PCR reads, holding one entry per CDR3 protein. The profile shows approximately 720,000 distinct CDR3 sequences, roughly a sixth of them singletons.

Sequencing input: blood. This TCR was sampled from a woman in her forties or fifties with Graves' hyperthyroidism that later progressed to Graves' ophthalmopathy. The V gene is TRBV20-1, the J gene TRBJ1-5, with D maybe TRBD1 (6 bases). Here the CDR3 DNA reads TGCAGTGCTTCCCCAGGGGCGTATCAGCCCCAGCATTTT. This codes for CSASPGAYQPQHF.